Shown below are 8 T cell receptor beta chains from a single sample sequenced in a study of shared clonotypes between healthy human individuals. Measured with immunoSEQ multiplex PCR; TCRdb has only the in-frame clones, and not every one. This table has around 2.1 million clones, approximately 94% appearing once. Positive CCR7 selection of CD45RO-negative cells yielded the naive CD8 cells, and terminally differentiated effector memory CD45RA+ cells were excluded. Source material: naive CD8+ T cells from PBMCs. The receptors were gathered from a man aged 18 to 30 in good health. Some clones in this sample may be carry-over from other donors' samples.

The chain joins TRBV19 to TRBJ2-1; D gene unclear. CDR1 is LNHDA, CDR2 SQIVND, per germline (reference sequence). The CDR3 is 11 residues long. Trimming cost V 1 base and J 8 bases, with 3 bases left between them. The CDR3 region is CASSIVDEQFF. CDR3 nucleotide sequence: TGTGCCAGTAGTATAGTCGATGAGCAGTTCTTC.

The sample holds one count of this clone. The rearrangement links TRBV2 to TRBJ2-3; TRBD2 agrees at 10 bases. The CDR3 contains 16 residues. V trimming: 6 bases; J trimming: 0 bases; junction bases outside the gene matches: 6. Germline loops: CDR1 SNHLY, CDR2 FYNNEI. CDR3 loop: CASRALAGVSTDTQYF. CDR3 DNA sequence: TGTGCCAGCAGGGCCCTAGCGGGAGTTAGCACAGATACGCAGTATTTT. The full variable domain, its missing parts supplied by reference TRBV2 and TRBJ2-3, is EPEVTQTPSHQVTQMGQEVILRCVPISNHLYFYWYRQILGQKVEFLVSFYNNEISEKSEIFDDQFSVERPDGSNFTLKIRSTKLEDSAMYFCASRALAGVSTDTQYFGPGTRLTVL.

The chain is built from TRBV6-1 and TRBJ2-3, with D possibly matching TRBD1 (5 bases). Germline loops: CDR1 MNHNS, CDR2 SASEGT. The CDR3 is 15 residues long. Trimming shortened V by 0 bases and J by 1 base, and 8 bases separated the two germline ends. The CDR3 region is CASSEAGPRTDTQYF. In DNA form, the CDR3 reads TGTGCCAGCAGTGAAGCGGGGCCACGCACAGATACGCAGTATTTT.

The chain carries TRBV29-1 and TRBJ1-2; no firm D call. Germline CDR1 SQVTM, CDR2 ANQGSEA. The V end was cut by 6 bases, the J end by 4 bases, with 9 bases between. This CDR3 has 11 amino acids. CDR3 sequence reads: CSVRVSYGYTF. CDR3 coding DNA: TGCAGCGTCCGAGTGTCCTATGGCTACACCTTC.

The chain employs TRBV15 and TRBJ1-2; D possibly corresponds to TRBD1 (5 bases). CDR1 is LNHNV and CDR2 is YYDKDF in the germline V gene (reference sequence). Trimming left V 1 base short and J 8 bases short, with 14 bases between. The CDR3 contains 14 residues. CDR3 DNA sequence: TGTGCCACCAGCAGAGGATCCAGGGCGGACGGCTACACCTTC. Translation gives CATSRGSRADGYTF.

Only one count was recorded for this clone. The CDR3 loop reads CASSQVSGLAGGRAEQYF. In nucleotides, the CDR3 is TGTGCCAGCAGCCAAGTGAGTGGTTTAGCGGGAGGCCGAGCCGAGCAGTACTTC. This chain links TRBV14 with TRBJ2-7; 10 nucleotides agree with TRBD2. Germline lookup yields CDR1 SGHDN and CDR2 FVKESK. This CDR3 is 18 amino acids long. Trimming removed 1 base from V and 6 bases from J; junction bases left unmatched: 15. Combining the CDR3 with reference TRBV14 and TRBJ2-7 gives the whole variable domain EAGVTQFPSHSVIEKGQTVTLRCDPISGHDNLYWYRRVMGKEIKFLLHFVKESKQDESGMPNNRFLAERTGGTYSTLKVQPAELEDSGVYFCASSQVSGLAGGRAEQYFGPGTRLTVT.

The chain uses TRBV7-6 and TRBJ2-2; D is undetermined. Trimming pared 1 base from V and 6 bases from J, leaving 9 bases between. The CDR3 is 14 amino acids. The germline gives CDR1 SGHVS, CDR2 FNYEAQ. The CDR3 DNA is TGTGCCAGCAGCTTAGGAGCGATGGCCGGGGAGCTGTTTTTT. Translating gives CASSLGAMAGELFF.

The rearrangement uses TRBV5-8 and TRBJ2-7; TRBD1 might be the D (6 bases). Germline values: CDR1 SGHTS, CDR2 YDEGEE. CDR3 length: 14 residues. Deletions cut 2 bases from V and 0 bases from J, with 9 bases between. CDR3 coding DNA: TGTGCCAGCAGCTTCTCCAGGGGCTCCTACGAGCAGTACTTC. As protein: CASSFSRGSYEQYF. The full variable domain, in which reference TRBV5-8 and TRBJ2-7 provide the parts outside the CDR3, is EAGVTQSPTHLIKTRGQQATLRCSPISGHTSVYWYQQALGLGLQFLLWYDEGEERNRGNFPPRFSGRQFPNYSSELNVNALELEDSALYLCASSFSRGSYEQYFGPGTRLTVT.